This T cell receptor (beta chain) came from a study of lymphopenia after photon versus proton radiotherapy. TCRdb keeps only in-frame clones here, not all; method: immunoSEQ multiplex PCR. The data show around 30,000 clones, 87% seen once. General study points: A bigger post-nadir fall in TCR diversity correlated inversely with survival time in deceased patients.

In this sample, this clone turned up once. Antigen: not known. This TCR was recovered from a woman aged 55 to 70 with cholangiocarcinoma. Some clones in this sample may be carry-over from other donors' samples. Sequenced here: peripheral blood, sampled from a patient treated with proton-based radiotherapy.

The CDR3 bases are TGTGCCAGCAGCCCACAGGGGGCTGGATATGGCTACACCTTC. Translated: CASSPQGAGYGYTF. The genes are TRBV7-9 and TRBJ1-2; 9 nucleotides match TRBD1. Germline CDR1 reads SEHNR; CDR2 reads FQNEAQ (reference sequence). This CDR3 is built from 14 residues. Unmatched junction bases numbered 6, after V lost 5 bases and J lost 5 bases.